This T cell receptor (beta chain) was sequenced during a study of blood T cell repertoires in COVID-19. Study-level information: Samples taken during acute and convalescent COVID-19 were collected in the United States, Italy and Spain.

Clones were read by immunoSEQ multiplex PCR, and TCRdb kept only the in-frame ones, dropping some. The data hold over 200,000 clones, with about 85% observed a single time. Looked up from germline, CDR1 is LGHDT and CDR2 is YNNKEL (reference sequence). V lost 3 bases to trimming and J lost 2 bases, with 5 bases between them. The length of the CDR3 is 12 residues. Researchers sorted participants into cohorts using their self-reported clinical history. The sequence was collected from a man aged 35 to 55 who had recovered from COVID-19. The sequenced material came from PBMCs or T cells enriched from blood (not recorded which). This rearrangement joins TRBV3-1 (or the pseudogene TRBV3-2) to TRBJ2-7; no clear D. CDR3 loop: CASSHGPYEQYF. The DNA for the CDR3 is TGTGCCAGCAGCCATGGCCCCTACGAGCAGTACTTC.